This TCR beta chain originates from a study of T cells in Graves' hyperthyroidism and ophthalmopathy. Broader study findings: Prediction of ophthalmopathy progression came a median roughly 7.1 months pre-onset.

Ten or more counts support this clonotype. Its antigen is not known. Enrolled ophthalmopathy patients presented with a Clinical Activity Score of at least 3, a NOSPECS grade of at least 4, and disease duration under 3 months. Not enrolled were patients with uncontrolled infection, other autoimmune disease, pregnancy or lactation. PBMCs were obtained from over 8.5 ml fresh peripheral blood. Template material for amplifying TCR beta CDR3 regions consisted of RNA transcripts. HTBI primers were employed in a first-round RT-PCR of the TCR CDR3. TCRdb ran MiXCR on the multiplex PCR reads and lists one entry per CDR3 protein. The sample has hundreds of thousands of distinct CDR3 sequences; roughly 15% are singletons. Germline V gene sequence: CDR1 SGHAT, CDR2 FQNNGV. The CDR3 covers 15 residues. Germline trimming cut 5 bases from V and 4 bases from J; bases unmatched to any gene: 10.

Sample: blood. The chain has TRBV11-2 and TRBJ2-5; TRBD1 agrees at 7 bases. The receptor was isolated from a woman in her thirties or forties with Graves' ophthalmopathy. This CDR3 reads CASSRRGNRGETQYF. CDR3 bases: TGTGCCAGCAGCCGAAGGGGTAACAGGGGAGAGACCCAGTACTTC.